A single TCR beta chain is shown here with its context. Its matching antigen is unknown. These data are taken from a study of radiation and T cells in renal cell carcinoma. Findings and caveats of the study: In blood, top tumor clones expanded by 2 weeks, shrinking by 4. Pretreatment tumor biopsies were lacking, so baseline clonotypes are unknown.

Looked up from germline, CDR1 is SGHVS and CDR2 is FNYEAQ. The CDR3 covers 11 residues. Trimming took 5 bases from V and 5 from J, leaving 6 bases between them. TCRdb's table, derived via immunoSEQ multiplex PCR, lists solely in-frame clones and lacks some. The sample yields tens of thousands of clones, around 85% seen once. Sample time point: blood 2 weeks post-SBRT. The treatment denotes: 15 Gy SBRT to primary tumor, nephrectomy 4 weeks later. Serial blood draws occurred at baseline and 2 and 4 weeks post-SBRT. The tumor was a clear cell renal cell carcinoma. This sequence was found in a woman in her fifties or sixties with renal cell carcinoma. The chain employs TRBV7-6 and TRBJ2-5; no clear D. The sequencing used blood, collected from a patient whose treatment included radiotherapy and nephrectomy. In DNA, the CDR3 is TGTGCCAGCAGCAATGGGGAGACCCAGTACTTC. Translated: CASSNGETQYF.